A single sample gave rise to the 3 T cell receptor beta chains below, sequenced in a study of cytomegalovirus exposure and HLA in healthy donors. The PCR employed 60 Vbeta primers together with 13 Jbeta primers. Clones were sequenced by immunoSEQ multiplex PCR, and TCRdb holds only the in-frame ones, with some missing. This table has around 140,000 clones, more than 60% appearing once. The source material was PBMCs. Source of these receptors: a woman younger than 30 in good health and CMV-seronegative.

The chain is built from TRBV10-2 and TRBJ2-5; tentatively, D is TRBD2 (5 bases). The length of the CDR3 is 14 residues. Germline V gives CDR1 WSHSY, CDR2 SAAADI. Trimming shortened V by 8 bases and J by 1 base, and 14 bases separated the two germline ends. The DNA of the CDR3 is TGCGCCAGCGGAGGAGGTAGTTCCCAAGAGACCCAGTACTTC. Residues: CASGGGSSQETQYF.

J is TRBJ2-5 and V is TRBV14, with 12 bases fitting TRBD2. V lost 4 bases to trimming and J lost 1 base; unmatched junction nucleotides: 7. In germline, CDR1 is SGHDN, CDR2 FVKESK. This CDR3 contains 17 residues. The CDR3 coding sequence is TGTGCCAGCAGCCGAACCCGACTAGCGGGGGCCCAAGAGACCCAGTACTTC. It is translated as CASSRTRLAGAQETQYF.

This rearrangement joins TRBV19 to TRBJ1-4; 10 nucleotides agree with TRBD1. CDR3 size: 16 residues. CDR1 is LNHDA and CDR2 is SQIVND in the germline V gene (reference sequence). J gave up 7 bases and V 4 bases, and 9 bases lay outside the gene matches. Written as DNA, the CDR3 is TGTGCCAGTAGTACCCCATTAGACAGGGGGCGTGAAAAACTGTTTTTT. Amino acids: CASSTPLDRGREKLFF.